This TCR beta chain was obtained from a study of T cell changes during pregnancy in multiple sclerosis. V was trimmed by 6 bases and J by 0 bases, leaving 21 bases between them. The CDR3 is made up of 17 amino acids. The germline CDR1 and CDR2 sequences are SGHTS and YDEGEE. The protocol was immunoSEQ multiplex PCR, while the TCRdb copy is restricted to in-frame clones and leaves out a portion. The data hold about 80,000 clones, with approximately 93% observed a single time. The chain uses TRBV5-8 and TRBJ1-1; D unclear. The TCR was taken from a female donor in good health, enrolled as a control in a pregnancy study. The sample here was peripheral blood, taken in the second trimester of pregnancy. For the CDR3, the DNA is TGTGCCAGCACCGGAGGATTCGGCTTCTCCATGAACACTGAAGCTTTCTTT. Protein sequence: CASTGGFGFSMNTEAFF.